The rows below give T cell receptor beta chains drawn from one sample of a study of blood T cell repertoires in COVID-19. Only in-frame clones appear in the TCRdb table, and some are missing; sequencing was by immunoSEQ multiplex PCR. The data contain about 140,000 clones, roughly 84% of them seen just once; the ten biggest clones take up around 8.4%. Sequenced input: peripheral blood. These receptors were collected from an older woman with acute or convalescent COVID-19. The CDR3 runs from the conserved cysteine through the conserved F or W. D genes are given only for firm matches. Clone size is given for some rows only: seen once, a few or many times, or a class if the clone is expanded.

J: TRBJ1-2; size: -; V: TRBV19; D: TRBD1; DNA: TGTGCCAGTAGTACTGACCGGGACAGGGGGGATCACACCTTC; CDR3: CASSTDRDRGDHTF
J: TRBJ1-2; size: -; V: TRBV19; D: -; DNA: TGTGCCAGTACTCCCCCAGGGTTCTATGGCTACACCTTC; CDR3: CASTPPGFYGYTF
J: TRBJ1-6; size: -; V: TRBV11-3; D: -; DNA: TGTGCCAGCAGCTTCGGTACCTATAATTCACCCCTCCACTTT; CDR3: CASSFGTYNSPLHF
J: TRBJ2-5; size: -; V: TRBV15; D: -; DNA: TGTGCCACCAGCAGAGACCGGGGAGAGACCCAGTACTTC; CDR3: CATSRDRGETQYF
J: TRBJ2-1; size: few; V: TRBV19; D: -; DNA: TGTGCCAGTAGTATTGTCCCGAACTTCTACAATGAGCAGTTCTTC; CDR3: CASSIVPNFYNEQFF
J: TRBJ2-7; size: -; V: TRBV6-5; D: TRBD1; DNA: TGTGCCAGCAGTTACTCGGGGCAGGGGGCTTACGAGCAGTACTTC; CDR3: CASSYSGQGAYEQYF
J: TRBJ2-5; size: -; V: TRBV29-1; D: TRBD2; DNA: TGCAGCGTTATAGGGAGGGTAGAGACCCAGTACTTC; CDR3: CSVIGRVETQYF
J: TRBJ2-2; size: -; V: TRBV27; D: -; DNA: TGTGCCAGCACAGGGTCCCGAAACACCGGGGAGCTGTTTTTT; CDR3: CASTGSRNTGELFF
J: TRBJ2-7; size: -; V: TRBV9; D: TRBD1; DNA: TGTGCCAGCAGCGGATCCGGGACAGGCTACGACGAGCAGTACTTC; CDR3: CASSGSGTGYDEQYF
J: TRBJ1-1; size: -; V: TRBV27; D: -; DNA: TGTGCCAGCAGTTTATTGGCACGGAGGGACACTGAAGCTTTCTTT; CDR3: CASSLLARRDTEAFF
J: TRBJ1-5; size: -; V: TRBV20-1; D: -; DNA: TGCAGTGCTAGTCTCGACAGCGGGGTGGGTCAGCCCCAGCATTTT; CDR3: CSASLDSGVGQPQHF
J: TRBJ1-1; size: -; V: TRBV13; D: -; DNA: TGTGCCAGCAGCCCACCGGCGGGATTAGGAGCTTTCTTT; CDR3: CASSPPAGLGAFF
J: TRBJ2-5; size: -; V: TRBV7-2; D: TRBD2; DNA: TGTGCCAGCAGCCCCTCGCGGGGGTTAGAGACCCAGTACTTC; CDR3: CASSPSRGLETQYF
J: TRBJ2-5; size: -; V: TRBV19; D: -; DNA: TGTGCCAGTAGTACCACGCGCGCGGAGACCCAGTACTTC; CDR3: CASSTTRAETQYF
J: TRBJ2-1; size: -; V: TRBV9; D: TRBD1; DNA: TGTGCCAGCAGCAAAGGACAGGGGATTTTTGAGCAGTTCTTC; CDR3: CASSKGQGIFEQFF
J: TRBJ2-1; size: once; V: TRBV13; D: TRBD2; DNA: TGTGCCAGCAGCTCAGTCGGGACTAGCGGGGGGAATGAGCAGTTCTTC; CDR3: CASSSVGTSGGNEQFF
J: TRBJ2-2; size: -; V: TRBV4-3; D: TRBD2; DNA: TGCGCCAGCAGCCAAGATCCAGCGGGGGCCGGGGAGCTGTTTTTT; CDR3: CASSQDPAGAGELFF
J: TRBJ2-1; size: -; V: TRBV19; D: TRBD2; DNA: TGTGCCAGTAGATGGGCAGGGACTAGCGGGGTATATGAGCAGTTCTTC; CDR3: CASRWAGTSGVYEQFF
J: TRBJ2-4; size: -; V: TRBV19; D: -; DNA: TGTGCCAGTAGTTCCCAGGGAGGACTAGCCAAAAACATTCAGTACTTC; CDR3: CASSSQGGLAKNIQYF
J: TRBJ2-5; size: few; V: TRBV11-3; D: -; DNA: TGTGCCAGCAGCCGTTCCCTGACCGTCCAGGGAGAGACCCAGTACTTC; CDR3: CASSRSLTVQGETQYF